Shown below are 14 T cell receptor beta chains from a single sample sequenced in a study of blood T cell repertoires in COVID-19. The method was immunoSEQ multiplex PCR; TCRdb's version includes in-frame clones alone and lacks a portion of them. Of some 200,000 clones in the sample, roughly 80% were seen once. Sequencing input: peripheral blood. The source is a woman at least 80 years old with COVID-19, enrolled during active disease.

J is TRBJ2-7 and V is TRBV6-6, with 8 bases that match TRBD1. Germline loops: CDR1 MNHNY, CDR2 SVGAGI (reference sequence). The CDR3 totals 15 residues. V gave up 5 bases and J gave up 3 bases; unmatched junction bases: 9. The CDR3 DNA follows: TGTGCCAGCAGTGATCCGGGACAGGCGATCTACGAGCAGTACTTC. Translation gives CASSDPGQAIYEQYF.

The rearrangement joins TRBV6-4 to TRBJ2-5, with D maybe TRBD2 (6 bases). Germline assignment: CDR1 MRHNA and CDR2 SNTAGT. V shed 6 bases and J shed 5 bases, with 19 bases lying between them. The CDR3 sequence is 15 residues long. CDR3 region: CASRRTGEITETQYF. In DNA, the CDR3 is TGTGCCAGCAGACGAACGGGGGAGATTACGGAGACCCAGTACTTC.

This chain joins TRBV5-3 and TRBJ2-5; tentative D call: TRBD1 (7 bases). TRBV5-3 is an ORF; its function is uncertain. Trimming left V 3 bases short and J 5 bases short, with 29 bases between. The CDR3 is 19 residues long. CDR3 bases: TGTGCCAGAAGCTCCCCTAAGTGCAGGGGGGCGGACCGACGGGAGACCCAGTACTTC. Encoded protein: CARSSPKCRGADRRETQYF.

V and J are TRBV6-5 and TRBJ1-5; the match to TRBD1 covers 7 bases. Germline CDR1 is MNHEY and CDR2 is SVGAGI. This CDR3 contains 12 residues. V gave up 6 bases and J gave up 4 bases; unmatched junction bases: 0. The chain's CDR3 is CASRQGNQPQHF. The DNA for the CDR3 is TGTGCCAGCAGACAGGGGAATCAGCCCCAGCATTTT.

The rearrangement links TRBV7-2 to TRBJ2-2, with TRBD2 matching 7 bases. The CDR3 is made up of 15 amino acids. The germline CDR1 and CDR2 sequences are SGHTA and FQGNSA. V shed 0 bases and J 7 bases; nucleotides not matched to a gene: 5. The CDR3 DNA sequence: TGTGCCAGCAGCTTAGCGGGGGGGATAAACGGGGAGCTGTTTTTT. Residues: CASSLAGGINGELFF.

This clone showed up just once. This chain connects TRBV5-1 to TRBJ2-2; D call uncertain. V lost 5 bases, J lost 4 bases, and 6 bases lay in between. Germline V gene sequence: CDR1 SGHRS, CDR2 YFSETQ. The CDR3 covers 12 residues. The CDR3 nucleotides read TGCGCCAGCAGAGAGCCCACCGGGGAGCTGTTTTTT. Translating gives CASREPTGELFF.

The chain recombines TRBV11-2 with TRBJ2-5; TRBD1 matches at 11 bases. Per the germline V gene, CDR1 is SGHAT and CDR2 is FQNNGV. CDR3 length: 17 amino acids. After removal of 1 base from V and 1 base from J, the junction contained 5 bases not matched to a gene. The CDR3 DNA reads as TGTGCCAGCAGCTTAGGGGGACAGGGGGGACTCCAAGAGACCCAGTACTTC. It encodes CASSLGGQGGLQETQYF.

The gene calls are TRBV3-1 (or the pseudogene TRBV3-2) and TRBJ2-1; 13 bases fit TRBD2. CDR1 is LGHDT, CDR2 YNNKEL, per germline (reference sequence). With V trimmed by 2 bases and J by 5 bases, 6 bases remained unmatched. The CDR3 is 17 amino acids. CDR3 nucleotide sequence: TGTGCCAGCAGCCAAAGGACTAGCGGGGGCCCTAACAATGAGCAGTTCTTC. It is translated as CASSQRTSGGPNNEQFF.

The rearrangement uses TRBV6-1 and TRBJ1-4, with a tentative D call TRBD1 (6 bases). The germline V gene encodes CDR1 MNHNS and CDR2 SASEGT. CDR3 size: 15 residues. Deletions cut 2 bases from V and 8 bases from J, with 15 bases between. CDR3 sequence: CASSEWRGGWEKLFF. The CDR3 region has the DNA TGTGCCAGCAGTGAATGGAGGGGGGGTTGGGAAAAACTGTTTTTT.

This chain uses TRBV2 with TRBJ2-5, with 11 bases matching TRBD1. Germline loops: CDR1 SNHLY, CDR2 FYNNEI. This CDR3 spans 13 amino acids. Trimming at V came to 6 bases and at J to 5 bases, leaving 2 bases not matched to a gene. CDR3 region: CASSRDRGETQYF. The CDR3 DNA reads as TGTGCCAGCAGCCGGGACAGGGGGGAGACCCAGTACTTC.

The CDR3, as DNA: TGTGCCTGGAACAGGGGGCTTGAGCCCCAGCATTTT. It codes for CAWNRGLEPQHF. The chain combines TRBV30 with TRBJ1-5; TRBD1 matches 9 bases. With V trimmed by 4 bases and J by 8 bases, 3 bases remained unmatched. CDR1 and CDR2 (germline): GTSNPN, SVGIG (reference sequence). This CDR3 has 12 residues.

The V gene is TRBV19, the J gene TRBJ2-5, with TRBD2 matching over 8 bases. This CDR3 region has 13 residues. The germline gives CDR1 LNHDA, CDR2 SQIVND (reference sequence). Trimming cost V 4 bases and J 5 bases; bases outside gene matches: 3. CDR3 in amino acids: CASSKGTRETQYF. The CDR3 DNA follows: TGTGCCAGTAGTAAAGGGACTAGGGAGACCCAGTACTTC.

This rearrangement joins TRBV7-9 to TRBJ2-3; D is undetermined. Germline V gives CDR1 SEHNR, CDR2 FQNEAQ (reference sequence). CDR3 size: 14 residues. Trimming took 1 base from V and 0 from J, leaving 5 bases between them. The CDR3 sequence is CASSLELSTDTQYF. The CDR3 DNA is TGTGCCAGCAGCTTAGAGCTGAGCACAGATACGCAGTATTTT.

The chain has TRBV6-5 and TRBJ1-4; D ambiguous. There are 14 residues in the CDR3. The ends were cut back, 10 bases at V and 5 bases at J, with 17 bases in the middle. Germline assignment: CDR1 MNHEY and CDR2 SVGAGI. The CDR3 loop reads CATYSPKPNEKLFF. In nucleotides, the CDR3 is TGTGCCACCTACAGCCCAAAACCGAATGAAAAACTGTTTTTT.